One and the same sample provided the 10 T cell receptor beta chains below, sequenced in a study of OX40 agonist ivuxolimab in advanced cancers. The table came from immunoSEQ multiplex PCR; TCRdb's copy has only in-frame clones and leaves some out. The sample contains approximately 66,000 clones, roughly 85% of which appear only once. The specimen comprised CD4+ or CD8+ T cells sorted from blood, sampled in a trial of the OX40 agonist ivuxolimab. These TCRs come from an adult with an advanced solid tumor such as melanoma, head and neck, liver or kidney cancer.

The rearrangement joins TRBV7-2 to TRBJ1-2; D is possibly TRBD1 (5 bases). The CDR3 loop spans 14 amino acids. With 3 bases removed from V and 8 bases from J, the gap between germline ends came to 16 bases. Looked up from germline, CDR1 is SGHTA and CDR2 is FQGNSA. The CDR3 spells CASSLGGGAKGYTF. In DNA, the CDR3 is TGTGCCAGCAGCTTGGGCGGTGGGGCGAAAGGCTACACCTTC.

The chain combines TRBV5-1 with TRBJ1-1, with D hard to call. In germline, CDR1 is SGHRS, CDR2 YFSETQ. This CDR3 is built from 14 residues. Trimming removed 4 bases at V and 0 bases at J, with 10 bases between. The CDR3 sequence is CASSLTRLNTEAFF. As DNA, the CDR3 is TGCGCCAGCAGCCTGACGAGGTTGAACACTGAAGCTTTCTTT. Looking up the rest from reference TRBV5-1 and TRBJ1-1 gives the full variable domain: KAGVTQTPRYLIKTRGQQVTLSCSPISGHRSVSWYQQTPGQGLQFLFEYFSETQRNKGNFPGRFSGRQFSNSRSEMNVSTLELGDSALYLCASSLTRLNTEAFFGQGTRLTVV.

The V and J genes are TRBV2 and TRBJ1-2, with D possibly matching TRBD1 (6 bases). Germline V gene lookup returns CDR1 SNHLY and CDR2 FYNNEI. This CDR3 contains 14 residues. With 5 bases removed from V and 4 bases from J, the gap between germline ends came to 14 bases. The CDR3 spells CASSTTGKVYGYTF. Here the CDR3 DNA reads TGTGCCAGCAGTACCACAGGGAAGGTCTATGGCTACACCTTC.

The chain recombines TRBV7-9 with TRBJ1-1; D unclear. There are 13 residues in the CDR3. Germline V lookup: CDR1 SEHNR, CDR2 FQNEAQ (reference sequence). Between the trimmed V and J ends, which lost 3 bases and 1 base, there was a span of 6 bases. The CDR3 reads CASSFSRNTEAFF. The DNA of the CDR3 is TGTGCCAGCAGCTTTTCACGGAACACTGAAGCTTTCTTT.

This clone was observed a few times. The V call is TRBV19, the J call TRBJ2-1; D not resolved. CDR3 size: 13 residues. The V gene lost 7 bases and the J gene lost 10 bases, with 17 bases spanning the gap. Per germline, CDR1 LNHDA and CDR2 SQIVND (reference sequence). CDR3 sequence: CASTPRGRREQFF. In nucleotides, the CDR3 is TGTGCCAGTACCCCCAGAGGCCGGCGGGAGCAGTTCTTC.

The genes are TRBV30 and TRBJ2-5; 13 nucleotides match TRBD2. V was clipped by 2 bases and J by 4 bases; unmatched bases: 10. Germline V gives CDR1 GTSNPN, CDR2 SVGIG (reference sequence). The CDR3 runs to 17 residues. DNA for the CDR3: TGTGCCTGGAGTCCGAGGACTAGCGGGAGAATGGGAGAGACCCAGTACTTC. This translates into CAWSPRTSGRMGETQYF. Full variable domain (remainder filled in from reference TRBV30 and TRBJ2-5): SQTIHQWPATLVQPVGSPLSLECTVEGTSNPNLYWYRQAAGRGLQLLFYSVGIGQISSEVPQNLSASRPQDRQFILSSKKLLLSDSGFYLCAWSPRTSGRMGETQYFGPGTRLLVL.

The chain uses TRBV7-2 and TRBJ2-5; perhaps D is TRBD1 or TRBD2 (6 bases each). Germline CDR1 is SGHTA and CDR2 is FQGNSA. V was shortened by 5 bases and J by 2 bases, with 9 bases between the two germline ends. The CDR3 covers 13 residues. CDR3 region: CASSRGLQETQYF. The CDR3 DNA sequence: TGTGCCAGCAGCCGGGGGCTGCAAGAGACCCAGTACTTC. The full variable domain, rest sourced from reference TRBV7-2 and TRBJ2-5, is GAGVSQSPSNKVTEKGKDVELRCDPISGHTALYWYRQSLGQGLEFLIYFQGNSAPDKSGLPSDRFSAERTGGSVSTLTIQRTQQEDSAVYLCASSRGLQETQYFGPGTRLLVL.

J is TRBJ2-1 and V is TRBV7-2; D assignment may be TRBD1 or TRBD2 (5 bases each). The CDR3 is 15 amino acids. CDR1 and CDR2 from the germline V gene are SGHTA and FQGNSA. V dropped 10 bases and J dropped 3 bases, with 19 bases sitting between them. In nucleotides, the CDR3 is TGTGCCACCCGAAATGGACGGGGCAGCTACAATGAGCAGTTCTTC. Its protein is CATRNGRGSYNEQFF.

The chain carries TRBV14 and TRBJ1-1; no firm D call. The CDR3 has 13 residues. Trimming took off 4 bases at V and 0 bases at J, with 6 bases between the two ends. In germline, CDR1 is SGHDN, CDR2 FVKESK. CDR3 sequence: CASSLRMNTEAFF. In DNA form, the CDR3 reads TGTGCCAGCAGCCTAAGAATGAACACTGAAGCTTTCTTT.

This sequence joins TRBV30 and TRBJ1-6; no reliable D call. The CDR3 totals 11 residues. V was shortened by 0 bases and J by 7 bases, with 1 base between the two germline ends. The V gene's germline CDR1 is GTSNPN and CDR2 SVGIG (reference sequence). CDR3 residues: CAWSVNSPLHF. CDR3 coding DNA: TGTGCCTGGAGTGTGAATTCACCCCTCCACTTT. Full variable domain (rest looked up from reference TRBV30 and TRBJ1-6): SQTIHQWPATLVQPVGSPLSLECTVEGTSNPNLYWYRQAAGRGLQLLFYSVGIGQISSEVPQNLSASRPQDRQFILSSKKLLLSDSGFYLCAWSVNSPLHFGNGTRLTVT.